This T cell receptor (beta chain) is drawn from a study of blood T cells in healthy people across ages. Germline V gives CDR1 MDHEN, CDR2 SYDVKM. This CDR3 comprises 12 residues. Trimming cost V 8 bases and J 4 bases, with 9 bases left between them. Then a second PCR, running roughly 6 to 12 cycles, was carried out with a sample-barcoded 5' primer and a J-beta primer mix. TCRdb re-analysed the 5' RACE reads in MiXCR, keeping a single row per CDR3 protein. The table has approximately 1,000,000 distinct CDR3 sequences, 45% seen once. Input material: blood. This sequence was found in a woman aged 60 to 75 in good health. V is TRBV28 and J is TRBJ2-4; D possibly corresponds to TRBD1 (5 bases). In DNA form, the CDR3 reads TGTGCCAGCCACGACAGTAAAAACATTCAGTACTTC. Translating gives CASHDSKNIQYF.